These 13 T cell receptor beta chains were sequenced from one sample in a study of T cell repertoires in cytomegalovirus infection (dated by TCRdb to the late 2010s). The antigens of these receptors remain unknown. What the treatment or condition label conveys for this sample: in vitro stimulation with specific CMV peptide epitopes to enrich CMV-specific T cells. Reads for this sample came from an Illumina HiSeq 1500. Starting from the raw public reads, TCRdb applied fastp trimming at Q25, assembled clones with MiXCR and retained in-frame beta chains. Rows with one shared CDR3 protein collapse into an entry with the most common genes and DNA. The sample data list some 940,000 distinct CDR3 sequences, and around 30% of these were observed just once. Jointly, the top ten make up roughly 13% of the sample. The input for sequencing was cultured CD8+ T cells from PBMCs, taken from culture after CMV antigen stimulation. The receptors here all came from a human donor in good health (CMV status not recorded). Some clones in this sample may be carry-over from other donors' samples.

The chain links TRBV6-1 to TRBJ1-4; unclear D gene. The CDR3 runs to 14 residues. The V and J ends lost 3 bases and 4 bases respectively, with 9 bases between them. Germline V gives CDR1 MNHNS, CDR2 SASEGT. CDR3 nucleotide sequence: TGTGCCAGCAGTGACGGGTTACTTAATGAAAAACTGTTTTTT. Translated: CASSDGLLNEKLFF.

CDR3 nucleotides: TGTGCCAGCAGTGAGGGTTGGGGAGATAATTCACCCCTCCACTTT. Translating gives CASSEGWGDNSPLHF. The chain links TRBV2 to TRBJ1-6; D gene unclear. V dropped 3 bases and J dropped 5 bases, with 11 bases sitting between them. The CDR3 is 15 amino acids. Per germline, CDR1 SNHLY and CDR2 FYNNEI.

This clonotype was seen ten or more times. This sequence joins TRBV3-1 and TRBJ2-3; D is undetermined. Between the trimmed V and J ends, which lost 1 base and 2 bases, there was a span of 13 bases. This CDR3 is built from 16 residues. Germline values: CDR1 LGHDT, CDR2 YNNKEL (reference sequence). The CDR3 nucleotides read TGTGCCAGCAGCCAAGCAGTGACCTACCTCACAGATACGCAGTATTTT. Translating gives CASSQAVTYLTDTQYF.

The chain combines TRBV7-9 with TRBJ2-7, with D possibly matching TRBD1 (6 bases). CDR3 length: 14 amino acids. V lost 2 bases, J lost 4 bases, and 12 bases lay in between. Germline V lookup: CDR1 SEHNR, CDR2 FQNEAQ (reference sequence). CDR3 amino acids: CASSLTGKLYEQYF. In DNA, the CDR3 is TGTGCCAGCAGCTTAACAGGGAAGCTTTACGAGCAGTACTTC.

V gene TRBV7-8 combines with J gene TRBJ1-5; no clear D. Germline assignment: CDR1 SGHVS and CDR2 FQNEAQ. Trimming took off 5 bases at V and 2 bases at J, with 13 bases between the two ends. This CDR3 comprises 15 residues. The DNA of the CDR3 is TGTGCCAGCAGCGCGCCGGGGTACGGCAATCAGCCCCAGCATTTT. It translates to CASSAPGYGNQPQHF.

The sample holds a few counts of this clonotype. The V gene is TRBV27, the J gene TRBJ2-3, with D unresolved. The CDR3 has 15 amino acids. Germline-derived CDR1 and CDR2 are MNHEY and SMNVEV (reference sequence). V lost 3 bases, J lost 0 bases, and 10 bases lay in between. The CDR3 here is CASSFQITSTDTQYF. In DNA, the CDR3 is TGTGCCAGCAGTTTCCAAATCACTAGCACAGATACGCAGTATTTT.

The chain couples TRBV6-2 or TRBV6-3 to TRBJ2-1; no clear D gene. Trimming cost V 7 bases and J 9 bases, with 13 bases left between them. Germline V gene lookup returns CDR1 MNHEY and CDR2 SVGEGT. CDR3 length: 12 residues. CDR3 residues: CASNHPQGEQFF. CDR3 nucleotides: TGTGCCAGCAACCACCCCCAAGGTGAGCAGTTCTTC.

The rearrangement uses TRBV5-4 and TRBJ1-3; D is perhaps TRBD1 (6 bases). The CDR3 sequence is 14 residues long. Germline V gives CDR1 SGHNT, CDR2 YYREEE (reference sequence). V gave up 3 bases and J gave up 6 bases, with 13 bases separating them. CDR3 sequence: CASSSPGEENTIYF. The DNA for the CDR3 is TGTGCCAGCAGCTCACCAGGGGAAGAAAACACCATATATTTT.

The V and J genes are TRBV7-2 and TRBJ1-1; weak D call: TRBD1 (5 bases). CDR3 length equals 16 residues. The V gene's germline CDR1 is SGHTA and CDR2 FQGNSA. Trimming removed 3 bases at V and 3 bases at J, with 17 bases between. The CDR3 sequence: CASSLDAFRVDTEAFF. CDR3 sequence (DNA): TGTGCCAGCAGCTTGGACGCCTTCAGGGTCGACACTGAAGCTTTCTTT.

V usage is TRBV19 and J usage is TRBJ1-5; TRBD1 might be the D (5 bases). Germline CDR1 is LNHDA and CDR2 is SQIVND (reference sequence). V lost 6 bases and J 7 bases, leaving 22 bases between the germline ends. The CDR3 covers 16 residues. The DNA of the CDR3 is TGTGCCAGTAGCAAGGGACTCGGGGATGCACCGCAGCCCCAGCATTTT. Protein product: CASSKGLGDAPQPQHF.

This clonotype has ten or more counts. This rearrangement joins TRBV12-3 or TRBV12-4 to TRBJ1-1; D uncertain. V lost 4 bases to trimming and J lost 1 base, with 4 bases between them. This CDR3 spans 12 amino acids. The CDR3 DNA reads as TGTGCCAGCAGTTGGAGGAACACTGAAGCTTTCTTT. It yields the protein CASSWRNTEAFF.

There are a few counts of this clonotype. CDR3 DNA sequence: TGTGCCAGCAGCTTAAGCAGGGGTATGCAAGAGACCCAGTACTTC. It codes for CASSLSRGMQETQYF. V usage is TRBV7-9 and J usage is TRBJ2-5; TRBD1 might be the D (6 bases). Germline V gives CDR1 SEHNR, CDR2 FQNEAQ (reference sequence). V was trimmed by 2 bases and J by 2 bases, leaving 12 bases between them. The CDR3 spans 15 residues.

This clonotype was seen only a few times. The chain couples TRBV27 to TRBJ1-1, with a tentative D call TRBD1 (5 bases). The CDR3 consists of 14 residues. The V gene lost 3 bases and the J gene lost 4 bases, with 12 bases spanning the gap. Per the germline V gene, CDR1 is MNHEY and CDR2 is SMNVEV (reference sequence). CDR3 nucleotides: TGTGCCAGCAGTTTCAGGGAAGGGGTCACTGAAGCTTTCTTT. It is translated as CASSFREGVTEAFF.